This T cell receptor beta chain was identified in a study of prognosis after radiotherapy for stage I lung cancer. Across the whole study: In this cohort, every patient with non-small cell lung cancer was regarded as medically inoperable.

Broader study findings: Reduced unique TCR clone counts were recorded after stereotactic body radiation therapy, with a median of roughly 9,300 versus 7,200.

The authors amplified TCR beta CDR3 from genomic DNA using two-round multiplex PCR. Each TRBV and TRBJ gene had its own primer in the first PCR round. TCRdb fed the multiplex PCR reads into MiXCR, producing one record per CDR3 protein. The data show about 14,000 distinct CDR3 sequences, 30% to 40% seen once. This CDR3 has 18 residues. Losses at the gene ends were 0 bases for V and 0 bases for J; bases not matched to a gene: 11. Germline CDR1 is SGHRS and CDR2 is YFSETQ. This clonotype is deemed medium-sized. Its antigen is not identified. The J gene is TRBJ1-1, the V gene TRBV5-1; 7 bases agree with TRBD1. This specimen was PBMCs, taken before or after stereotactic body radiation therapy (not recorded which). The sequence came from a donor over 45 with non-small cell lung cancer. CDR3: CASSLGIWPGGMNTEAFF. CDR3 sequence (DNA): TGCGCCAGCAGCTTGGGAATCTGGCCAGGGGGGATGAACACTGAAGCTTTCTTT. The full variable domain, completed using reference TRBV5-1 and TRBJ1-1, is KAGVTQTPRYLIKTRGQQVTLSCSPISGHRSVSWYQQTPGQGLQFLFEYFSETQRNKGNFPGRFSGRQFSNSRSEMNVSTLELGDSALYLCASSLGIWPGGMNTEAFFGQGTRLTVV.